This entry describes one TCR beta chain. Antigen unknown. This CDR3 comprises 14 residues. Per the germline V gene, CDR1 is KGHSH and CDR2 is LQKENI. V was clipped by 3 bases and J by 0 bases, with 8 bases between them. This entry comes from a study of cytomegalovirus exposure and HLA in healthy donors. Primers for the PCR totalled 60 Vbeta and 13 Jbeta. The protocol was immunoSEQ multiplex PCR, while the TCRdb copy is restricted to in-frame clones and leaves out a portion. The repertoire holds roughly 250,000 clones, with under 90% as singletons. General observations from the study: Later examination showed HLA-associated TCR beta chains had greater clonal expansion than equally common others.

This TCR was recovered from a girl aged 2 to 10 in good health and CMV-seronegative. Sequenced sample: PBMCs. The rearrangement links TRBV18 to TRBJ1-1; no clear D. The CDR3 region has the DNA TGTGCCAGCTCACCCGCGATGATGAACACTGAAGCTTTCTTT. Protein: CASSPAMMNTEAFF.